Below, one T cell receptor (beta chain) is given with its context. Authors' analysis steps: Quantification of nucleated cells was approximated via reference gene primer amplification. Measured with immunoSEQ multiplex PCR; TCRdb has only the in-frame clones, and not every one. That table furnishes V, J and clone size, whereas the DNA furnished D and trimming. The sample includes some 94,000 clones, roughly 72% of them seen just once. This entry is derived from a study of blood T cell repertoires in COVID-19. On the study more broadly: COVID-19 samples, acute and convalescent, were from the United States, Italy and Spain. T cells, B-cell-depleted T cells, or PBMCs supplied cDNA or gDNA.

This CDR3 is 13 amino acids long. Germline CDR1 reads LNHDA; CDR2 reads SQIVND (reference sequence). Trimming removed 10 bases from V and 5 bases from J, with 17 bases in between. The sample consisted of peripheral blood. The V call is TRBV19, the J call TRBJ1-2; D gene ambiguous. The TCR was taken from a woman aged 60 to 75 in a cohort sampled during active or convalescent COVID-19. CDR3 sequence: CATERILGYGYTF. The CDR3 coding sequence is TGTGCCACAGAGCGGATCTTGGGGTATGGCTACACCTTC.